The rows below give T cell receptor beta chains drawn from one sample of a study of blood T cell repertoires in COVID-19. Sequencing used immunoSEQ multiplex PCR; TCRdb keeps in-frame clones, though not all of them. Found here are 430,000 or so clones, roughly 90% of them singletons; the top ten hold approximately 2%. Material for sequencing was PBMCs or T cells enriched from blood (not recorded which). The source of these receptors is a woman in her forties who had recovered from COVID-19. Each CDR3 is given with its conserved first and last residue. The order of the fields is CDR3 DNA, CDR3 protein, V gene, D gene, clone size, J gene. The D gene is left open where the match is weak. Size tells how often a clone was seen (once, few, many) or the class of an expanded clone, and some rows leave it out.

TGTGCCAGCAGCCCAGGGGGTAGGAGAGAGCAGTTCTTC | CASSPGGRREQFF | TRBV7-2 | TRBD1 | - | TRBJ2-1
TGTGCCAGCAGCTTGAATATTGGCGGCTCCTTTAGCACAGATACGCAGTATTTT | CASSLNIGGSFSTDTQYF | TRBV5-6 | - | - | TRBJ2-3
TGTGCCAGCAGCTTGTTTGCGCGGAGCTCTGGAAACACCATATATTTT | CASSLFARSSGNTIYF | TRBV5-6 | - | - | TRBJ1-3
TGTGCCAGCAGTTTATCGGCCGGGGGTGGCACTGAAGCTTTCTTT | CASSLSAGGGTEAFF | TRBV27 | - | - | TRBJ1-1
TGCGCCAGCAGCTTCGACAGGGCCAATGAGCAGTTCTTC | CASSFDRANEQFF | TRBV5-1 | TRBD1 | - | TRBJ2-1
TGTGCCAGCAGCTTGACTAGCTTCGACAATGAGCAGTTCTTC | CASSLTSFDNEQFF | TRBV7-9 | TRBD2 | - | TRBJ2-1
TGTGCCAGCAGCCACGTACCAGGACTAGGCACAGATACGCAGTATTTT | CASSHVPGLGTDTQYF | TRBV7-9 | TRBD2 | - | TRBJ2-3
TGCGCCAGCAGCCAAGACCCTACGGGATTAGCACATGAGCAGTTCTTC | CASSQDPTGLAHEQFF | TRBV4-3 | - | - | TRBJ2-1
TGCGCCAGCAGCTTGGAAGGGACAGATGGGGAAAAACTGTTTTTT | CASSLEGTDGEKLFF | TRBV5-1 | TRBD1 | - | TRBJ1-4
TGTGCCAGCAGTGAATCTAGCGGGAAGAGAGATACGCAGTATTTT | CASSESSGKRDTQYF | TRBV25-1 | TRBD2 | - | TRBJ2-3
TGCGCCAGCAGCGCGGAGGTAGCGGGACCCTACAATGAGCAGTTCTTC | CASSAEVAGPYNEQFF | TRBV5-1 | TRBD2 | - | TRBJ2-1
TGTGCCAGCAGCACCGACAGGGGTCGATTGCAGTACTTC | CASSTDRGRLQYF | TRBV7-9 | TRBD1 | - | TRBJ2-7
TGTGCCAGCAGCTTAGCGCCGGACAGAGGGGAGACCCAGTACTTC | CASSLAPDRGETQYF | TRBV11-3 | - | once | TRBJ2-5
TGTGCCAGCAGTAACAGGGTGGCGGGAGGTAGTTACGAGCAGTACTTC | CASSNRVAGGSYEQYF | TRBV7-8 | TRBD2 | once | TRBJ2-7
TGTGCCAGCAGCTCGACAGGGGACAATGAGCAGTTCTTC | CASSSTGDNEQFF | TRBV7-9 | TRBD1 | - | TRBJ2-1
TGTGCCAGTAGTAAGCTAGCGGGGTCTAGCACAGATACGCAGTATTTT | CASSKLAGSSTDTQYF | TRBV19 | TRBD2 | - | TRBJ2-3
TGTGCCAGCAGTTACCCGAATACGGGGAGTCAGCCCCAGCATTTT | CASSYPNTGSQPQHF | TRBV6-2/TRBV6-3 | - | - | TRBJ1-5
TGCGCCAGCAGCTTGGATCTGGGACTAGCGGGAGGGCCGAACATTCAGTACTTC | CASSLDLGLAGGPNIQYF | TRBV5-1 | TRBD2 | - | TRBJ2-4
TGTGCCAGTAGTTACAGGGTTGACACTGAAGCTTTCTTT | CASSYRVDTEAFF | TRBV19 | - | - | TRBJ1-1
TGCGCCAGCAGCCAAGAGACAGGGGCCTATGGCTACACCTTC | CASSQETGAYGYTF | TRBV4-3 | TRBD1 | once | TRBJ1-2
TGTGCCAGCAGCTTACCCGGGATCTACGAGCAGTACTTC | CASSLPGIYEQYF | TRBV11-3 | - | - | TRBJ2-7
TGTGCCAGCAGTGAAGTTAGGGACAGGGAATACAATGAGCAGTTCTTC | CASSEVRDREYNEQFF | TRBV6-1 | TRBD1 | - | TRBJ2-1
TGTGCCAGCAGTCCCAGGGGGCGAGGCGTGGGGGCCAACGTCCTGACTTTC | CASSPRGRGVGANVLTF | TRBV27 | TRBD1 | - | TRBJ2-6
TGTGCCAGCAGCTCTACTAGCGGTACTCAAGAGACCCAGTACTTC | CASSSTSGTQETQYF | TRBV3-1/TRBV3-2 | TRBD2 | - | TRBJ2-5
TGTGCCATCACGGACAGGGGGACCCGAGGGACCACTGAAGCTTTCTTT | CAITDRGTRGTTEAFF | TRBV10-3 | TRBD1 | once | TRBJ1-1
TGTGCCAGCAGCTTTCAACAGAACACTGAAGCTTTCTTT | CASSFQQNTEAFF | TRBV7-2 | - | - | TRBJ1-1
TGTGCCAGCAGTTTATCAGGGGACTATAGCAATCAGCCCCAGCATTTT | CASSLSGDYSNQPQHF | TRBV27 | - | once | TRBJ1-5
TGTGCCAGCAGCCCCATTCGGGAGCACCAAGAGACCCAGTACTTC | CASSPIREHQETQYF | TRBV5-4 | - | - | TRBJ2-5
TGTGCCAGCAGTGAGGTGAGATACGAGCAGTACTTC | CASSEVRYEQYF | TRBV12-3/TRBV12-4 | - | - | TRBJ2-7
TGTGCCAGCATCGCCCCGGGACAGGGAGAAACTGGAAACACCATATATTTT | CASIAPGQGETGNTIYF | TRBV7-9 | TRBD1 | - | TRBJ1-3
TGTGCCAGCAGCGTAAGACCCCAACGGGCGTGGGGACAGGAAAGCTCTGGAAACACCATATATTTT | CASSVRPQRAWGQESSGNTIYF | TRBV9 | TRBD1 | - | TRBJ1-3
TGCGCCAGCAGGATCGGGGTGAGTGAGCAGTTCTTC | CASRIGVSEQFF | TRBV5-1 | - | - | TRBJ2-1
TGTGCCAGTAGCCACCTCGGGGGGGTGTATGGTGAAGCTTTCTTT | CASSHLGGVYGEAFF | TRBV19 | - | - | TRBJ1-1
TGTGCCAGCAGTCCTTCATCAGGTACGCAGTATTTT | CASSPSSGTQYF | TRBV12-3/TRBV12-4 | - | - | TRBJ2-3
TGCGCCAGCAGCCGTACAGTCGGGGCCAACGTCCTGACTTTC | CASSRTVGANVLTF | TRBV5-1 | - | - | TRBJ2-6
TGTGCCAGCAGCACCCGACTAGGTGGAGAGACCCAGTACTTC | CASSTRLGGETQYF | TRBV7-9 | - | few | TRBJ2-5
TGTGCCAGCAGCTCCGGGACAGGGGGCTGGAGCTACACCTTC | CASSSGTGGWSYTF | TRBV2 | TRBD1 | once | TRBJ1-2
TGTGCCAGCAGTGGCGTGAGACAAAGCTCCTACGAGCAGTACTTC | CASSGVRQSSYEQYF | TRBV2 | - | many | TRBJ2-7
TGTGCCAGCAGGGCCCTAGGGGCCGGGGAGCTGTTTTTT | CASRALGAGELFF | TRBV27 | - | few | TRBJ2-2
TGTGCCTCGGACAGGCCTAATGAAAAACTGTTTTTT | CASDRPNEKLFF | TRBV30 | TRBD1 | - | TRBJ1-4
TGTGCCAGCAGCTTTGGTGGGGCTGCCGGGCAGCCCCAGCATTTT | CASSFGGAAGQPQHF | TRBV7-9 | - | - | TRBJ1-5
TGTGCCAGCGGGGACACACGTAATTCACCCCTCCACTTT | CASGDTRNSPLHF | TRBV3-1/TRBV3-2 | - | few | TRBJ1-6
TGTGCCAGCAGTGAATCGGCGGGAGTGGCGTACAATGAGCAGTTCTTC | CASSESAGVAYNEQFF | TRBV25-1 | TRBD2 | - | TRBJ2-1
TGTGCCAGCAGCTCGAATTACCAGGGGAGCGGCGGCTACACCTTC | CASSSNYQGSGGYTF | TRBV5-4 | - | - | TRBJ1-2
TGTGCCAGTAGAACCAGGGGGCGCGATTGGACTGAAGCTTTCTTT | CASRTRGRDWTEAFF | TRBV19 | TRBD1 | - | TRBJ1-1
TGTGCCAGCTCACTGGGACAGGCCTCCTACGAGCAGTACTTC | CASSLGQASYEQYF | TRBV18 | TRBD1 | - | TRBJ2-7
TGCGCCAGCAGCCTTGGGACTCACAAGCCAACTGAAGCTTTCTTT | CASSLGTHKPTEAFF | TRBV5-1 | - | - | TRBJ1-1
TGCGCCAGCAGCCAAGATCGGGGAGCGGGAAACTACAATGAGCAGTTCTTC | CASSQDRGAGNYNEQFF | TRBV4-1 | TRBD2 | - | TRBJ2-1
TGCAGCGTTAAGGGGGACTCCTACAATGAGCAGTTCTTC | CSVKGDSYNEQFF | TRBV29-1 | - | - | TRBJ2-1
TGCGCCAGCAGTGAGTGGCGGGCGGGTGGAAACACCATATATTTT | CASSEWRAGGNTIYF | TRBV10-2 | - | - | TRBJ1-3
TGTGCCAGCAGCCCCGGGACAGCGAACTATGGCTACACCTTC | CASSPGTANYGYTF | TRBV7-8 | TRBD1 | once | TRBJ1-2
TGTGCCAGCATAAGAGGGAAAAATACGAACACTGAAGCTTTCTTT | CASIRGKNTNTEAFF | TRBV2 | - | once | TRBJ1-1
TGTGCCACCAGAGCGTCAGGGGGAGGCGGAGGCTACACCTTC | CATRASGGGGGYTF | TRBV24-1 | TRBD1 | - | TRBJ1-2
TGCGCCAGCAGCTTGGCAGTCAACAGGGGGCATGAGACCCAGTACTTC | CASSLAVNRGHETQYF | TRBV5-1 | TRBD1 | once | TRBJ2-5
TGTGCCAGCAGTGAAAGACAGGGTTCCTACGAGCAGTACTTC | CASSERQGSYEQYF | TRBV6-1 | TRBD1 | - | TRBJ2-7
TGTGCCAGCAGCGGGGGACTTGCCCTAGGCAAAAACATTCAGTACTTC | CASSGGLALGKNIQYF | TRBV5-8 | - | - | TRBJ2-4
TGTGCCAGCATTTCGGCGGGAGACTCCTACGAGCAGTACTTC | CASISAGDSYEQYF | TRBV27 | TRBD2 | - | TRBJ2-7
TGTGCCAGCAGTCTCAGGGGTCATGGCTACACCTTC | CASSLRGHGYTF | TRBV12-3/TRBV12-4 | - | - | TRBJ1-2